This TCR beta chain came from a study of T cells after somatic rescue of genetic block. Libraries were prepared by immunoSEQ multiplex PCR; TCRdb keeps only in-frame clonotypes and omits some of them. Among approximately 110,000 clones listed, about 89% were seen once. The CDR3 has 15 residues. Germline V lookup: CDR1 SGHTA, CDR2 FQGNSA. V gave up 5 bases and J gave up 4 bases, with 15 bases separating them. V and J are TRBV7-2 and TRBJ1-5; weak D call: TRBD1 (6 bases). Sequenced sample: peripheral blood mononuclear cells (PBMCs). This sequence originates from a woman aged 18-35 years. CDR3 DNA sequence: TGTGCCAGCAGCCAAAGGGGGGCATATAATCAGCCCCAGCATTTT. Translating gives CASSQRGAYNQPQHF.